The 23 T cell receptor beta chains in this list originate from one sample, sequenced in a study of human T cells and chemical hapten exposure. Unfractionated whole blood was the source of the extracted total RNA. TCRdb ran MiXCR on the 5' RACE reads and lists one entry per CDR3 protein. The repertoire consists of 81,000 or so distinct CDR3 sequences, with 6.5% to 8.5% occurring once and the leading ten covering about 2.1%. These receptors were taken from a male donor in good health.

Ten or more counts support this clonotype. The genes are TRBV5-4 and TRBJ1-2; 8 nucleotides align to TRBD1. The CDR3 is 14 amino acids. Germline V gene sequence: CDR1 SGHNT, CDR2 YYREEE (reference sequence). Germline trimming cut 4 bases from V and 2 bases from J; bases unmatched to any gene: 4. The CDR3 protein is CASSTGQGNYGYTF. The CDR3 DNA follows: TGTGCCAGCAGCACAGGACAGGGAAACTATGGCTACACCTTC.

This clonotype turned up a few times. V and J are TRBV5-1 and TRBJ1-1; D unresolved. Trimming took 1 base from V and 0 from J, leaving 16 bases between them. The CDR3 covers 17 residues. Looked up from germline, CDR1 is SGHRS and CDR2 is YFSETQ. The CDR3 DNA reads as TGCGCCAGCAGCTTGCGCGGGGAGATCGGCATGAACACTGAAGCTTTCTTT. This translates into CASSLRGEIGMNTEAFF.

This clonotype was seen many times. The chain couples TRBV20-1 to TRBJ2-3; TRBD2 agrees at 10 bases. The CDR3 covers 16 residues. V lost 0 bases to trimming and J lost 0 bases; unmatched junction nucleotides: 3. CDR1 and CDR2 from the germline V gene are DFQATT and SNEGSKA (reference sequence). CDR3 sequence reads: CSARDPTSGSTDTQYF. CDR3 DNA sequence: TGCAGTGCTAGAGATCCGACTAGCGGGAGCACAGATACGCAGTATTTT.

The chain recombines TRBV12-3 or TRBV12-4 with TRBJ2-5; D possibly corresponds to TRBD2 (7 bases). The CDR3 covers 15 residues. V lost 0 bases to trimming and J lost 4 bases, with 12 bases between them. CDR3 DNA: TGTGCCAGCAGTTTAGCGGGGGGGCCCCTAGAGACCCAGTACTTC. This encodes CASSLAGGPLETQYF.

This clonotype was seen many times. This chain links TRBV19 with TRBJ2-1; D possibly corresponds to TRBD2 (6 bases). The V end lost 3 bases, the J end lost 9 bases, and 6 bases lay between the germline ends. The germline V gene encodes CDR1 LNHDA and CDR2 SQIVND (reference sequence). The CDR3 is made up of 11 amino acids. The CDR3 spells CASSMGGEQFF. CDR3 nucleotides: TGTGCCAGTAGTATGGGGGGTGAGCAGTTCTTC.

This clonotype was counted a few times. The chain employs TRBV20-1 and TRBJ1-2, with 7 bases aligning to TRBD1. CDR1 is DFQATT and CDR2 is SNEGSKA in the germline V gene (reference sequence). The CDR3 spans 13 residues. J was trimmed by 0 bases and V by 6 bases; bases with no gene match: 4. The CDR3 sequence is CSAQGPANYGYTF. The CDR3, as DNA: TGCAGTGCACAGGGGCCAGCTAACTATGGCTACACCTTC.

This clonotype was seen more than once but under ten times. The chain has TRBV29-1 and TRBJ2-3; TRBD1 agrees at 7 bases. CDR1 SQVTM and CDR2 ANQGSEA come from the germline V gene. The trim removed 5 bases at V and 1 base at J, leaving 6 bases unmatched. The CDR3 loop spans 14 amino acids. The CDR3 region is CSVYGQARTDTQYF. Written as DNA, the CDR3 is TGCAGCGTTTACGGACAGGCCCGCACAGATACGCAGTATTTT.

This clonotype was counted only a few times. This chain links TRBV12-3 or TRBV12-4 with TRBJ1-2; D may be TRBD1 (5 bases). The CDR3 sequence is 13 residues long. The V end lost 7 bases, the J end lost 2 bases, and 11 bases lay between the germline ends. The CDR3 is CASTLGENYGYTF. The CDR3 DNA reads as TGTGCCAGCACCCTAGGGGAGAACTATGGCTACACCTTC.

This clonotype was counted only a few times. The rearrangement uses TRBV5-6 and TRBJ2-1, with D uncertain. The V end lost 2 bases, the J end lost 0 bases, and 9 bases lay between the germline ends. The germline CDR1 and CDR2 sequences are SGHDT and YYEEEE. This CDR3 spans 15 amino acids. The CDR3 DNA reads TGTGCCAGCAGCTTCGTAAGGATCTCCTACAATGAGCAGTTCTTC. Residues: CASSFVRISYNEQFF.

This clonotype appeared many times. V usage is TRBV29-1 and J usage is TRBJ2-1; no reliable D call. The V gene lost 1 base and the J gene lost 4 bases, with 17 bases spanning the gap. In germline, CDR1 is SQVTM, CDR2 ANQGSEA. The CDR3 consists of 16 residues. The CDR3 DNA follows: TGCAGCGTTGAAGGGATCCCCTCTGACTTTTACAATGAGCAGTTCTTC. Amino acid sequence: CSVEGIPSDFYNEQFF.

This clonotype was counted between two and nine times. This chain joins TRBV5-1 and TRBJ1-4; D is undetermined. V lost 4 bases and J lost 0, with 7 bases in between. Germline values: CDR1 SGHRS, CDR2 YFSETQ. The CDR3 extends over 14 amino acids. CDR3 sequence reads: CASSPLATNEKLFF. CDR3 DNA: TGCGCCAGCAGCCCGCTTGCAACTAATGAAAAACTGTTTTTT.

This clonotype has more than one count but fewer than ten. The chain employs TRBV25-1 and TRBJ2-7, with D perhaps TRBD1 (6 bases). With 4 bases removed from V and 1 base from J, the gap between germline ends came to 8 bases. Germline CDR1 MGHDK, CDR2 SYGVNS. CDR3 length: 13 residues. In nucleotides, the CDR3 is TGTGCCAGCAGTGGGGACAATTCCTACGAGCAGTACTTC. It codes for CASSGDNSYEQYF.

This clonotype was observed a few times. The J gene is TRBJ2-5, the V gene TRBV5-1; D is possibly TRBD2 (6 bases). This CDR3 region has 14 residues. Germline CDR1 reads SGHRS; CDR2 reads YFSETQ. Deletions cut 0 bases from V and 3 bases from J, with 9 bases between. The CDR3 region is CASSLGLEKETQYF. For the CDR3, the DNA is TGCGCCAGCAGCTTGGGACTAGAAAAAGAGACCCAGTACTTC.

This clonotype has a handful of counts. This chain connects TRBV4-2 to TRBJ1-2, with D perhaps matching TRBD1 (6 bases). Germline V gene data show CDR1 as LGHNA and CDR2 as YNFKEQ. The CDR3 extends over 12 amino acids. Trimming stripped 4 bases from V and 6 bases from J, with 9 bases between. Here the CDR3 DNA reads TGTGCCAGCAGCCCAGGGGCTGATGGCTACACCTTC. Its protein is CASSPGADGYTF.

This clonotype was detected many times. V usage is TRBV6-1 and J usage is TRBJ2-5, with D unclear. CDR3 size: 16 residues. CDR1 is MNHNS, CDR2 SASEGT, per germline. Trimming stripped 3 bases from V and 0 bases from J, with 14 bases between. In DNA, the CDR3 is TGTGCCAGCAGTGAGAGACCGGACGGGTACCAAGAGACCCAGTACTTC. Translated: CASSERPDGYQETQYF.

This clonotype was detected a few times. The chain combines TRBV12-3 or TRBV12-4 with TRBJ2-7; D perhaps matches TRBD1 (6 bases). V was trimmed by 6 bases and J by 6 bases, leaving 15 bases between them. The CDR3 consists of 13 residues. In DNA form, the CDR3 reads TGTGCCAGCAGCCCGGTTCAGGGGATCGAGCAGTACTTC. Its translation is CASSPVQGIEQYF.

For the CDR3, the DNA is TGTGCCAGCAGCTTCGCCCTTGAATACTCTGGAAACACCATATATTTT. As protein: CASSFALEYSGNTIYF. This chain uses TRBV11-2 with TRBJ1-3; D is uncertain. This CDR3 has 16 residues. V lost 3 bases and J lost 0, with 12 bases in between. The germline V gene encodes CDR1 SGHAT and CDR2 FQNNGV.

The table lists this clonotype with a few counts. The chain combines TRBV5-1 with TRBJ2-2; TRBD1 matches 11 bases. V dropped 4 bases and J dropped 4; count of bases not matched to a gene: 6. The CDR3 has 16 amino acids. The germline V gene encodes CDR1 SGHRS and CDR2 YFSETQ. CDR3 nucleotide sequence: TGCGCCAGCAGCGCCGGACAGGGGGCAGGCACCGGGGAGCTGTTTTTT. It yields the protein CASSAGQGAGTGELFF.

Many counts were recorded for this clonotype. This sequence joins TRBV12-3 or TRBV12-4 and TRBJ2-2, with D possibly being TRBD1 or TRBD2 (5 bases each). CDR3 size: 15 residues. Trimming removed 9 bases from V and 4 bases from J, with 18 bases in between. CDR3 loop: CASDWDLKGTGELFF. For the CDR3, the DNA is TGTGCCAGTGATTGGGACCTAAAAGGCACCGGGGAGCTGTTTTTT.

The table lists this clonotype with many counts. This rearrangement joins TRBV11-2 to TRBJ1-1; no clear D. V shed 3 bases and J shed 1 base, with 12 bases lying between them. The CDR3 runs 15 residues. Looked up from germline, CDR1 is SGHAT and CDR2 is FQNNGV. The CDR3 spells CASSLTQGRNTEAFF. The CDR3 bases are TGTGCCAGCAGCTTGACACAAGGGCGGAACACTGAAGCTTTCTTT. Filled out from reference TRBV11-2 and TRBJ1-1, the complete variable domain reads EAGVAQSPRYKIIEKRQSVAFWCNPISGHATLYWYQQILGQGPKLLIQFQNNGVVDDSQLPKDRFSAERLKGVDSTLKIQPAKLEDSAVYLCASSLTQGRNTEAFFGQGTRLTVV.

This clonotype was picked up many times. The chain employs TRBV3-1 and TRBJ2-3; D perhaps matches TRBD2 (6 bases). Trimming shortened V by 0 bases and J by 4 bases, and 11 bases separated the two germline ends. This CDR3 is built from 15 residues. Per the germline V gene, CDR1 is LGHDT and CDR2 is YNNKEL (reference sequence). The CDR3 loop is CASSQDTGTSDTQYF. CDR3 nucleotides: TGTGCCAGCAGCCAAGATACCGGGACTTCAGATACGCAGTATTTT.

This clonotype was observed a few times. The chain is built from TRBV13 and TRBJ2-5; D is unclear. This CDR3 spans 12 amino acids. Germline V gene sequence: CDR1 PRHDT, CDR2 FYEKMQ (reference sequence). With 4 bases removed from V and 5 bases from J, the gap between germline ends came to 8 bases. The CDR3 loop is CASSSSGETQYF. The CDR3 bases are TGTGCCAGCAGCTCCTCCGGTGAGACCCAGTACTTC.

This clonotype was recorded at least ten times. The V call is TRBV7-9, the J call TRBJ2-3; D is unresolved. The CDR3 loop spans 14 amino acids. CDR1 and CDR2 from the germline V gene are SEHNR and FQNEAQ (reference sequence). The V gene lost 5 bases and the J gene lost 1 base, with 10 bases spanning the gap. For the CDR3, the DNA is TGTGCCAGCAGCCGCTCCCACGGCACAGATACGCAGTATTTT. This sequence encodes CASSRSHGTDTQYF.